This is a list of T cell receptor beta chains from one sample in a study of blood T cell repertoires in COVID-19. Repertoires were generated with immunoSEQ multiplex PCR, while TCRdb's copy carries only in-frame clones and drops some. The table includes 100,000 to 150,000 clones, about 81% detected once. The sample taken for sequencing was PBMCs or T cells enriched from blood (not recorded which). The receptors come from a man aged 40-49 years with acute COVID-19. CDR3s include the opening cysteine and the closing phenylalanine or tryptophan. D genes are given only for firm matches. Not every row has a clone size; where given, it reads once, few, many or a size class.

len	abundance	j_gene	d_gene	v_gene	CDR3nt	CDR3aa
12	-	TRBJ2-1	-	TRBV12-5	TGTGCTAGTGGTTTCGACAGCAATGAGCAGTTCTTC	CASGFDSNEQFF
14	-	TRBJ1-1	TRBD1	TRBV5-1	TGCGCCAGCAGCCCCGGGACAGGGGGCGGTGAAGCTTTCTTT	CASSPGTGGGEAFF
15	-	TRBJ1-3	-	TRBV7-2	TGTGCCAGCAGCTTAGCTGGGGGCTATGGAAACACCATATATTTT	CASSLAGGYGNTIYF
13	-	TRBJ2-3	-	TRBV15	TGTGCCACCTCCGCCGTGGGGGCTGATACGCAGTATTTT	CATSAVGADTQYF
17	-	TRBJ2-1	TRBD1	TRBV7-2	TGTGCCAGCAGCTTAGCCCTGGACAGGGAAATCTACAATGAGCAGTTCTTC	CASSLALDREIYNEQFF
14	-	TRBJ2-5	-	TRBV2	TGTGCCAGCGCCAACAGGGAGTCTTGGGAGACCCAGTACTTC	CASANRESWETQYF
15	-	TRBJ2-7	TRBD1	TRBV19	TGTGCCAGTAGTGTCGCAGGGGGCGCTTCTTACGAGCAGTACTTC	CASSVAGGASYEQYF
14	-	TRBJ1-2	TRBD1	TRBV7-3	TGTGCCAGCAGCTCCTCACAGGGGGAGGACGGCTACACCTTC	CASSSSQGEDGYTF
12	-	TRBJ2-2	-	TRBV9	TGTGCCAGCAGTCATTACACCGGGGAGCTGTTTTTT	CASSHYTGELFF
13	-	TRBJ2-7	TRBD1	TRBV12-3/TRBV12-4	TGTGCCAGCAGTTTTAAGGGGGCGGCCGAGCAGTACTTC	CASSFKGAAEQYF
16	-	TRBJ2-3	TRBD2	TRBV5-1	TGCGCCAGCAGCACGTTAGCGGGGGGGAACACAGATACGCAGTATTTT	CASSTLAGGNTDTQYF
16	-	TRBJ2-6	TRBD2	TRBV5-1	TGCGCCAGCAGCTTGGCCCCCGGGACTAGCCCTGGCGTCCTGACTTTC	CASSLAPGTSPGVLTF
12	few	TRBJ1-2	-	TRBV7-9	TGTGCCAGCAGCTTACCCATCTACGGCTACACCTTC	CASSLPIYGYTF
16	-	TRBJ2-3	TRBD1	TRBV10-3	TGTGCCATCAGTGAACAGGGACAGGGAAACACAGATACGCAGTATTTT	CAISEQGQGNTDTQYF
14	-	TRBJ1-4	-	TRBV5-1	TGCGCCAGCAGCTTGGAGGCCCGGGGAGAAAAACTGTTTTTT	CASSLEARGEKLFF
17	-	TRBJ1-5	-	TRBV21-1	TGTGCCAGCAGCTCCAAACAGGCGACAGGGCGGTTACAGCCCCAGCATTTT	CASSSKQATGRLQPQHF
15	-	TRBJ1-4	-	TRBV9	TGTGCCAGCAGCGCCAGGGATGTTTCGGATGAAAAACTGTTTTTT	CASSARDVSDEKLFF
13	-	TRBJ2-7	TRBD1	TRBV5-4	TGTGCCAGCAGCTTTGGGACAGGTGGCGAGCAGTACTTC	CASSFGTGGEQYF
13	-	TRBJ1-4	-	TRBV10-3	TGTGCCATCAGTGAGCCCCTTAATGAAAAACTGTTTTTT	CAISEPLNEKLFF